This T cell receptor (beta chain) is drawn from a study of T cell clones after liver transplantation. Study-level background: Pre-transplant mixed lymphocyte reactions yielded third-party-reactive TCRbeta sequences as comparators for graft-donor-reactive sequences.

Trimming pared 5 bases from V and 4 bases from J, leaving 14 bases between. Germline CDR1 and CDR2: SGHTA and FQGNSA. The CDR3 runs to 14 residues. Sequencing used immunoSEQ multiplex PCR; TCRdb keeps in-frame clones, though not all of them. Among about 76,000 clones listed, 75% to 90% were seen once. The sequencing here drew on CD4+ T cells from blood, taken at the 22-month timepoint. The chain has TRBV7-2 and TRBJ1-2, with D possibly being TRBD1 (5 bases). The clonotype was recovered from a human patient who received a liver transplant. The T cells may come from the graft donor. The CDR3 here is CASSRRDFRYGYTF. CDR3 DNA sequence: TGTGCCAGCAGCCGACGGGACTTCCGCTATGGCTACACCTTC. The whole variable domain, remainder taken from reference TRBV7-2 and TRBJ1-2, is GAGVSQSPSNKVTEKGKDVELRCDPISGHTALYWYRQSLGQGLEFLIYFQGNSAPDKSGLPSDRFSAERTGGSVSTLTIQRTQQEDSAVYLCASSRRDFRYGYTFGSGTRLTVV.